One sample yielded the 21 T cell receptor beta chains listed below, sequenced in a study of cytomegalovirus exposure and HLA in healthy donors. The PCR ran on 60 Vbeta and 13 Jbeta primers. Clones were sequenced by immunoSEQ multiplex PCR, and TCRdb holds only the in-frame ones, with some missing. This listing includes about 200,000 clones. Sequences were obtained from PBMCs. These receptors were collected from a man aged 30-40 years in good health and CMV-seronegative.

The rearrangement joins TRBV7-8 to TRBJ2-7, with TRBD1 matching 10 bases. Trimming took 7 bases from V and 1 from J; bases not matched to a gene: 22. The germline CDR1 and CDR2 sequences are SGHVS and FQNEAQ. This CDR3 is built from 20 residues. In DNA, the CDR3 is TGTGCCAGCACCCCCTCTGGGGACAGGGGATACCTATTTAGATCCTACGAGCAGTACTTC. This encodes CASTPSGDRGYLFRSYEQYF.

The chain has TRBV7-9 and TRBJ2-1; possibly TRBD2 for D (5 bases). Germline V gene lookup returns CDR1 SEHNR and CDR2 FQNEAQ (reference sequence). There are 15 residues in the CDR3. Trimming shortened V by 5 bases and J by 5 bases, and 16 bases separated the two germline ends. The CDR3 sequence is CASSPHSGLNNEQFF. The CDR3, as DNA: TGTGCCAGCAGCCCCCACTCTGGACTCAACAATGAGCAGTTCTTC. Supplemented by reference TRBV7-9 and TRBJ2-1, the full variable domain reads DTGVSQNPRHKITKRGQNVTFRCDPISEHNRLYWYRQTLGQGPEFLTYFQNEAQLEKSRLLSDRFSAERPKGSFSTLEIQRTEQGDSAMYLCASSPHSGLNNEQFFGPGTRLTVL.

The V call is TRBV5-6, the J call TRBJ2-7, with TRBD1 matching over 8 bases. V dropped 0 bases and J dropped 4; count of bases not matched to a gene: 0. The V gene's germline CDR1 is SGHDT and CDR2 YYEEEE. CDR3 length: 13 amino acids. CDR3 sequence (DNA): TGTGCCAGCAGCTTGGGGACAGGGTACGAGCAGTACTTC. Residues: CASSLGTGYEQYF.

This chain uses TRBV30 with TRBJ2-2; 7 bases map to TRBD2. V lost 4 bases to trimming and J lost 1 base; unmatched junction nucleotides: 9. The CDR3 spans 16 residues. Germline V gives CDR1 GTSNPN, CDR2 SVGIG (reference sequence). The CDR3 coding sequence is TGTGCCTGGACCCCTCTAGCGGAGATGAACACCGGGGAGCTGTTTTTT. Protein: CAWTPLAEMNTGELFF. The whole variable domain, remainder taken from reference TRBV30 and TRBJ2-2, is SQTIHQWPATLVQPVGSPLSLECTVEGTSNPNLYWYRQAAGRGLQLLFYSVGIGQISSEVPQNLSASRPQDRQFILSSKKLLLSDSGFYLCAWTPLAEMNTGELFFGEGSRLTVL.

The CDR3 is CASSGTSGSTGELFF. CDR3 sequence (DNA): TGTGCCAGCAGCGGGACTAGCGGGAGTACCGGGGAGCTGTTTTTT. The chain combines TRBV9 with TRBJ2-2; 13 bases fit TRBD2. The junction had 1 base not matched to a gene; V was cut back by 3 bases and J by 5 bases. CDR1 is SGDLS, CDR2 YYNGEE, per germline. CDR3 size: 15 residues.

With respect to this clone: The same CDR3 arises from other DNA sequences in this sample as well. The CDR3 reads CASKQGSGANVLTF. The CDR3 bases are TGTGCCAGCAAGCAGGGCTCTGGGGCCAACGTCCTGACTTTC. This chain joins TRBV2 and TRBJ2-6, with D possibly matching TRBD1 (5 bases). This CDR3 has 14 residues. The germline gives CDR1 SNHLY, CDR2 FYNNEI. Trimming shortened V by 7 bases and J by 0 bases, and 7 bases separated the two germline ends.

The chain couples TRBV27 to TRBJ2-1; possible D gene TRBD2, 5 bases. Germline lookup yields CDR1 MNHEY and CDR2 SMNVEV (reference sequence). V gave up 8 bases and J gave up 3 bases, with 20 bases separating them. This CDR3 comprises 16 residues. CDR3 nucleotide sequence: TGTGCCAGCTCCTCCGCCGGGGAGTGGAACTACAATGAGCAGTTCTTC. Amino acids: CASSSAGEWNYNEQFF.

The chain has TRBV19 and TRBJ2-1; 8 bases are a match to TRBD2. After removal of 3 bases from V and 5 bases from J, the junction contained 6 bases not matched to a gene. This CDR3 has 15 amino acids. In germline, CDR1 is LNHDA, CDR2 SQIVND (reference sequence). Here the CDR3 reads CASSMGLENNNEQFF. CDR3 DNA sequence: TGTGCCAGTAGTATGGGACTAGAGAACAACAATGAGCAGTTCTTC.

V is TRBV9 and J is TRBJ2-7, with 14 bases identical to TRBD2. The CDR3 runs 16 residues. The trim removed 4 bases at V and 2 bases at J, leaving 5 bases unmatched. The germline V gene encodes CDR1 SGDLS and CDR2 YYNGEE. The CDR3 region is CASSSGLAGAPYEQYF. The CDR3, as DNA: TGTGCCAGCAGCTCGGGACTAGCGGGAGCCCCCTACGAGCAGTACTTC.

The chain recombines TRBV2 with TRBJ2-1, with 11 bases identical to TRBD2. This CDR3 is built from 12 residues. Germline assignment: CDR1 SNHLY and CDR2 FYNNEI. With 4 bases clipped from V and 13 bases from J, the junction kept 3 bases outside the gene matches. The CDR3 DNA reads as TGTGCCAGCAGTGGTAGCGGGAGGGCTCAGTTCTTC. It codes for CASSGSGRAQFF.

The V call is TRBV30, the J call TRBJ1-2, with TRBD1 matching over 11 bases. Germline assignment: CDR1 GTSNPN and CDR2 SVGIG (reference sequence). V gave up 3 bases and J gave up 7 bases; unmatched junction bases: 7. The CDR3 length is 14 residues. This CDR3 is CAWRPRDRGTGYTF. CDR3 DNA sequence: TGTGCCTGGAGACCCCGGGACAGGGGGACTGGCTACACCTTC.

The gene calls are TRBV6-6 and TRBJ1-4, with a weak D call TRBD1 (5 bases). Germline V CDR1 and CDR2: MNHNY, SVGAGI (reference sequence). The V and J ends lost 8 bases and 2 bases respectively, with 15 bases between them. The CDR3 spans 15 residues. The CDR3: CASAHGGVTNEKLFF. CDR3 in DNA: TGTGCCAGCGCCCACGGAGGGGTGACTAATGAAAAACTGTTTTTT.

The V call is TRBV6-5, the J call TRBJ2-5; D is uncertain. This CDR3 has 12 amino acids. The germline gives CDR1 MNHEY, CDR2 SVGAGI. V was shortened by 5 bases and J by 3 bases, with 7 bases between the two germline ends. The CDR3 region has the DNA TGTGCCAGCAGTACAGCAGAAGAGACCCAGTACTTC. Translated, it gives CASSTAEETQYF.

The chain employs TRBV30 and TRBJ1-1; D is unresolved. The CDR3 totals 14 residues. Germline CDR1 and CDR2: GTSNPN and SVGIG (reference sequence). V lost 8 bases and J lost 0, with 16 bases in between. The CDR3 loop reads CASGVQNLNTEAFF. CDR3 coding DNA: TGTGCCAGTGGAGTTCAGAACCTGAACACTGAAGCTTTCTTT.

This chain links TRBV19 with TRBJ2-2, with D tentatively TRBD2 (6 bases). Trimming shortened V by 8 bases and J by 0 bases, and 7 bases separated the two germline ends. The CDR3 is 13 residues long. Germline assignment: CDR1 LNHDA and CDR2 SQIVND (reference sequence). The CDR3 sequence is CASGGANTGELFF. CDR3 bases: TGTGCCAGTGGCGGGGCGAACACCGGGGAGCTGTTTTTT.

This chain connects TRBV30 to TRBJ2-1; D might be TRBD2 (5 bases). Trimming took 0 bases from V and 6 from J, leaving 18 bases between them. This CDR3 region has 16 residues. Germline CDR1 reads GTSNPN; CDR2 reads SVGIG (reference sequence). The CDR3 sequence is CAWSVTGNPWVNEQFF. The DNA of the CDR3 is TGTGCCTGGAGTGTAACCGGGAATCCGTGGGTCAATGAGCAGTTCTTC.

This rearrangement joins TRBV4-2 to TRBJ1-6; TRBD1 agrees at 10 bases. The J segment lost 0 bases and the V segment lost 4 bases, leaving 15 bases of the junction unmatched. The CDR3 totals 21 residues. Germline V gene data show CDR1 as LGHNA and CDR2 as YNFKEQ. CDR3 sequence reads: CASSPPRRAGQGSSYNSPLHF. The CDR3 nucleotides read TGTGCCAGCAGCCCCCCCCGGCGAGCGGGACAGGGGAGCTCCTATAATTCACCCCTCCACTTT.

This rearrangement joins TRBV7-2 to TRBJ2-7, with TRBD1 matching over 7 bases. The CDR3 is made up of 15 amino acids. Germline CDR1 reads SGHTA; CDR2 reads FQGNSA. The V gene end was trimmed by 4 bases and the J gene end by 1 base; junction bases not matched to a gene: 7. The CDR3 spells CASSYLDRFSYEQYF. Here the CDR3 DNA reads TGTGCCAGCAGCTACCTGGACAGGTTTTCCTACGAGCAGTACTTC.

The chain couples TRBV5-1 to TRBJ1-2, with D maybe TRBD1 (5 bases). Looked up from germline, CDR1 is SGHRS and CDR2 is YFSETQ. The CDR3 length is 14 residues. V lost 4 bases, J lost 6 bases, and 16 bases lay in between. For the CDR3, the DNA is TGCGCCAGCAGCGTTGCGGGGCAGGGTGATGGCTACACCTTC. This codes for CASSVAGQGDGYTF.

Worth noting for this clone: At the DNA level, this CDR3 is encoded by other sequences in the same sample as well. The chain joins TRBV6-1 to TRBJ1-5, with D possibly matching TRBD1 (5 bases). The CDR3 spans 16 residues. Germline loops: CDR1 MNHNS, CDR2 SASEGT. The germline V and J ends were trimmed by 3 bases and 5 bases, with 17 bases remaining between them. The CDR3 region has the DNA TGTGCCAGCAGTGACGCTACAGGAGACACCCATCAGCCCCAGCATTTT. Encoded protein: CASSDATGDTHQPQHF.

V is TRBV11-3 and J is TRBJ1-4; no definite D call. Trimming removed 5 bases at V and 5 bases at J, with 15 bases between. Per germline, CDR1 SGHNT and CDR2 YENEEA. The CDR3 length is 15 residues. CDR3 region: CASSLRSSPNEKLFF. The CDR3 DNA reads TGTGCCAGCAGCCTCCGAAGCTCCCCGAATGAAAAACTGTTTTTT.